The rows below give T cell receptor beta chains drawn from one sample of a study of radiotherapy plus CTLA-4 blockade in lung cancer. Assay used: immunoSEQ multiplex PCR; TCRdb lists only in-frame clones, some missing. The sample has 81,000 or so clones; 85% to 90% are singletons. Sequencing was performed on peripheral blood, taken from a patient treated with radiotherapy plus ipilimumab. The receptors stem from a human donor with non-small cell lung cancer who had stable disease on radiotherapy plus ipilimumab. The CDR3 runs from the conserved cysteine through the conserved F or W.

j_gene: TRBJ1-6
v_gene: TRBV30
CDR3aa: CAWSEPGRGSPLHF

j_gene: TRBJ1-1
v_gene: TRBV5-6
CDR3aa: CASSLGQANTEAFF

j_gene: TRBJ1-5
v_gene: TRBV28
CDR3aa: CASSFRQAPYSNQPQHF

j_gene: TRBJ1-1
v_gene: TRBV18
CDR3aa: CASSPAGQGFMNTEAFF

j_gene: TRBJ1-6
v_gene: TRBV7-9
CDR3aa: CASSPSGVDNSPLHF

j_gene: TRBJ1-1
v_gene: TRBV28
CDR3aa: CASSFAFGQGFSEAFF

j_gene: TRBJ1-1
v_gene: TRBV19
CDR3aa: CASSIVGSGTEAFF

j_gene: TRBJ2-7
v_gene: TRBV5-4
CDR3aa: CASSSYRDNGEQYF

j_gene: TRBJ1-5
v_gene: TRBV14
CDR3aa: CASSQERGQGRVQPQHF

j_gene: TRBJ2-5
v_gene: TRBV4-2
CDR3aa: CASSQESEGYGTQYF

j_gene: TRBJ2-5
v_gene: TRBV6-5
CDR3aa: CASSHGALEETQYF

j_gene: TRBJ1-5
v_gene: TRBV28
CDR3aa: CASSLWSLRRDRGLNQPQHF

j_gene: TRBJ1-1
v_gene: TRBV7-8
CDR3aa: CASSFDGQAEAFF

j_gene: TRBJ1-2
v_gene: TRBV27
CDR3aa: CASSPGGTAAGYTF

j_gene: TRBJ2-7
v_gene: TRBV19
CDR3aa: CASSKDRGYEQYF

j_gene: TRBJ2-5
v_gene: TRBV7-9
CDR3aa: CASSSQQGEGETQYF

j_gene: TRBJ2-1
v_gene: TRBV28
CDR3aa: CASSASGGNEQFF